This TCR beta chain emerged from a study of T cells in Graves' hyperthyroidism and ophthalmopathy. As for this clonotype: Its antigen is undetermined.

CDR1 and CDR2 (germline): SQVTM, ANQGSEA. Trimming removed 8 bases from V and 3 bases from J, with 16 bases in between. CDR3 length equals 13 residues. The investigators amplified TCR beta CDR3 regions from RNA transcripts. A first-round RT-PCR of the TCR CDR3 used the HTBI primer set. TCRdb passed the multiplex PCR reads through MiXCR, listing each CDR3 protein once. Among 500,000 to 600,000 distinct CDR3 sequences, around 42% were seen once, and the ten largest hold around 8%. Diagnosis of hyperthyroidism was new in patients aged 18 to 65, and its duration was under 2 months. The diagnostic basis comprised clinical symptoms, serum thyroxine and TRAb, thyroid ultrasound and orbital computed tomography. Study results and limitations: Appearing also in blood were most of the thyroid clonotypes expanded above 0.001.

The rearrangement links TRBV29-1 to TRBJ1-1; D possibly corresponds to TRBD1 (6 bases). The sequence was collected from a woman between 18 and 29 years old with Graves' hyperthyroidism. The sequenced material came from peripheral blood or thyroid tissue (not recorded which). Here the CDR3 reads CSLKQGRDTEAFF. The CDR3 bases are TGCAGCTTGAAACAGGGACGTGACACTGAAGCTTTCTTT.